In this sample, the clone carrying this T cell receptor (beta chain) turned up many times. Participants came from fewer than 25 US areas, aged roughly 18 to 89 years. Each participant's cohort was designated according to participant-reported clinical history. This sample is part of a study of blood T cell repertoires in COVID-19. Study as a whole: Whether acute or convalescent, the COVID-19 samples came from the United States, Italy and Spain.

The V end lost 0 bases, the J end lost 9 bases, and 14 bases lay between the germline ends. CDR1 and CDR2 (germline): SQVTM, ANQGSEA. There are 13 residues in the CDR3. In the original processing: Quantification of nucleated cells was approximated via reference gene primer amplification. The method was immunoSEQ multiplex PCR; TCRdb's version includes in-frame clones alone and lacks a portion of them. The V and J calls and clone size are taken from that table; D and trimming were inferred from the DNA. This sample yields 200,000 to 250,000 clones, of which approximately 90% are seen a single time; 3.5% to 4.5% belongs to the top ten.

J is TRBJ1-1 and V is TRBV29-1; D uncertain. The TCR was taken from a woman in her 40s with acute COVID-19. Source material: PBMCs or T cells enriched from blood (not recorded which). The CDR3 loop reads CSVEERPIGQAFF. CDR3 DNA: TGCAGCGTTGAAGAGCGGCCAATCGGTCAAGCTTTCTTT.